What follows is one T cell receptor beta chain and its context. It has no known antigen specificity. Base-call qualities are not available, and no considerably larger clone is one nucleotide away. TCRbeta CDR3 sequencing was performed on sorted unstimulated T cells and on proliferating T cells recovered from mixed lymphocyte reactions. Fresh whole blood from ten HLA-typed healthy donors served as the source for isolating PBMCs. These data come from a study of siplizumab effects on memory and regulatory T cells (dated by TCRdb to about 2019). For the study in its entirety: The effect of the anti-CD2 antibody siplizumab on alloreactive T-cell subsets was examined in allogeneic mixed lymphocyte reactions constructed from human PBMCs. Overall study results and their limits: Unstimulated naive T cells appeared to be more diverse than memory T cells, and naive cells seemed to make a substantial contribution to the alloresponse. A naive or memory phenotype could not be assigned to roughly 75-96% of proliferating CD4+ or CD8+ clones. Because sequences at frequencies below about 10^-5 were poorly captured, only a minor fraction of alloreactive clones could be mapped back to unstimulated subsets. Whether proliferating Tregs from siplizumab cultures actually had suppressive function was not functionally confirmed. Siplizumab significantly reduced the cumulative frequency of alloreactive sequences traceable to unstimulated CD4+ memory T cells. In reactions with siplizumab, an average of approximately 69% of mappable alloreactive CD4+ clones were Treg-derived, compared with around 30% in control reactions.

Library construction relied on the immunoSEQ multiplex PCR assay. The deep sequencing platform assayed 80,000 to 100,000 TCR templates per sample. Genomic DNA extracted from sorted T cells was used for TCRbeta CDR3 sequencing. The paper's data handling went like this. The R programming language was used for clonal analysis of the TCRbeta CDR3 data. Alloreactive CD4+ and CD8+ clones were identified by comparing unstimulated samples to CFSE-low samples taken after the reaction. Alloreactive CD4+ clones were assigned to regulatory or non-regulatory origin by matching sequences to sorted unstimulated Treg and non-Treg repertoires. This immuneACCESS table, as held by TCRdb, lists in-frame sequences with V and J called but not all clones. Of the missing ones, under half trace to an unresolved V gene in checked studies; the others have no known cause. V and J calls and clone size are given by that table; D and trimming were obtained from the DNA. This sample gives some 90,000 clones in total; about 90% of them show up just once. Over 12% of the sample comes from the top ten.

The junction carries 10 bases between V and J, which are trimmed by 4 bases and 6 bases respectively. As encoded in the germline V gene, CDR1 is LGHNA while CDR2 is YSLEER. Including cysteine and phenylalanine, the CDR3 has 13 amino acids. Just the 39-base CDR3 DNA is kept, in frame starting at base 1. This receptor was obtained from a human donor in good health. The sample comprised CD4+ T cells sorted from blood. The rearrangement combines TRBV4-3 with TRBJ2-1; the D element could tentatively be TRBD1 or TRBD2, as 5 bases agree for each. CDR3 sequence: CASSRGTSNEQFF. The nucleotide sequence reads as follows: TGCGCCAGCAGCCGGGGGACGTCCAATGAGCAGTTCTTC.